The source of this TCR beta chain is a study of blood T cell repertoires in COVID-19. Study at large: Sites across the United States, Italy and Spain contributed samples from acute and convalescent COVID-19. Nucleic acid was either cDNA or gDNA, and it came from T cells, B-cell-depleted T cells, or PBMCs.

Original processing methods: Amplification of reference gene primers provided the estimated nucleated cell counts. Using immunoSEQ multiplex PCR, the repertoire was profiled, and TCRdb retains in-frame clones only, with some absent. That table gives V, J and clone size, and the DNA gave D and trimming. This table has under 90,000 clones, approximately 79% appearing once. CDR1 is MNHEY and CDR2 is SVGEGT in the germline V gene. Trimming removed 5 bases at V and 0 bases at J, with 26 bases between. The CDR3 has 19 amino acids. The chain employs TRBV6-2 or TRBV6-3 and TRBJ2-7; TRBD1 is a possible D gene (6 bases). This clonotype was sampled from a woman aged 80 or over with active or convalescent COVID-19. Sequencing input: peripheral blood. The CDR3 DNA reads TGTGCCAGCAGTAACCCGACCCGAGCGACAGGCTTGAGCTCCTACGAGCAGTACTTC. Translated, it gives CASSNPTRATGLSSYEQYF.